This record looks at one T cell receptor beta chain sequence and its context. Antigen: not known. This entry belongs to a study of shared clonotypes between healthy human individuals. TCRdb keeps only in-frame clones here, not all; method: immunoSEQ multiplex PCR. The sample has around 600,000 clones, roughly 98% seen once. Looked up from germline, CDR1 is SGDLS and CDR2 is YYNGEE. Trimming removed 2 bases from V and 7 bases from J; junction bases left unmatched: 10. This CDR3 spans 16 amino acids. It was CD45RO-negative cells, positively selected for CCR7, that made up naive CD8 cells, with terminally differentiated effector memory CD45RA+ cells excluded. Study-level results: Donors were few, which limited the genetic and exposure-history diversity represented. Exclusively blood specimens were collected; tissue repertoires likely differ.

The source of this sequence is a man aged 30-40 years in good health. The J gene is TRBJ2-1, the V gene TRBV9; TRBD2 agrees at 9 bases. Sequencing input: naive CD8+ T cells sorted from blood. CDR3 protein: CASSVSIAGVGNEQFF. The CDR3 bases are TGTGCCAGCAGCGTTTCAATAGCGGGAGTGGGGAATGAGCAGTTCTTC.